The sequence of this T cell receptor beta chain was determined in a study of cytomegalovirus exposure and HLA in healthy donors. Whole-study context: Researchers previously reported finding fewer than 140 million unique TCR beta sequences from roughly 180 million T cells. Whole-study results and caveats: The authors judged a highly shared variant cluster likely a sequencing artifact.

V was shortened by 0 bases and J by 0 bases, with 14 bases between the two germline ends. The CDR3 is 16 residues long. Germline loops: CDR1 GTSNPN, CDR2 SVGIG (reference sequence). This clone was found once. As yet, its antigen is unknown. It was with 60 Vbeta and 13 Jbeta primers that the PCR ran. The data were produced by immunoSEQ multiplex PCR, yet TCRdb's version contains in-frame clones alone and is incomplete. The sample consists of 200,000 or so clones, approximately 82% of them appearing once. The V and J genes are TRBV30 and TRBJ1-1; TRBD1 is a possible D gene (6 bases). The sequenced sample was PBMCs. The clonotype was recovered from a woman aged 18-29 years in good health and CMV-seropositive. The CDR3 sequence: CAWSVGGGGMNTEAFF. CDR3 nucleotides: TGTGCCTGGAGTGTAGGGGGGGGCGGCATGAACACTGAAGCTTTCTTT.